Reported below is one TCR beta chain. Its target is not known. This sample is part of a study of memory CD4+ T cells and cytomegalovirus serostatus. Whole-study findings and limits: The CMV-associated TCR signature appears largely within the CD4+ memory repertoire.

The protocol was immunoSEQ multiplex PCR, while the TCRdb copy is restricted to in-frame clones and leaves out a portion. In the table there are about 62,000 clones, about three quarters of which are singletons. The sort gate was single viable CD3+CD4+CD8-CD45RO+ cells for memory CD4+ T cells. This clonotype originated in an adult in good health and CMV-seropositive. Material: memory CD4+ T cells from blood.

The CDR3, as DNA: TGTGCCAGCACCCCAGAACTGACCAAGACCAACAATGAGCAGTTCTTC. It translates to CASTPELTKTNNEQFF. The rearrangement joins TRBV5-4 to TRBJ2-1; the D is unclear. V was clipped by 6 bases and J by 5 bases, with 21 bases between them. The CDR3 covers 16 residues. In germline, CDR1 is SGHNT, CDR2 YYREEE (reference sequence).